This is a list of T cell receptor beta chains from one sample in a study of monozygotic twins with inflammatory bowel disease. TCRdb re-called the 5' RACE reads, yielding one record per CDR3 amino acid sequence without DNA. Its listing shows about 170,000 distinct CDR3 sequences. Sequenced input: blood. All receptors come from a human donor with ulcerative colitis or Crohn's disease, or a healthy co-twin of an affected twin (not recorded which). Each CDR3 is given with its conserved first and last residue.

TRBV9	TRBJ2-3	CASSEGFYTDTQYF
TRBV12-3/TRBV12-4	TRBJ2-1	CASSLTLPGTGPGGVFTNEQFF
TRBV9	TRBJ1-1	CASSQNQGLYGAFF
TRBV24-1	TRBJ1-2	CATSDSGQGSIYGYTF
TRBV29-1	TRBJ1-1	CSVGQGAGTEAFF
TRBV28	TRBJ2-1	CASSFRLVNEQFF
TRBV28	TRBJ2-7	CASSYGTSSYEQYF
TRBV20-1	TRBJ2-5	CSASPGQGLETQYF
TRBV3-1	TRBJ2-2	CASSHDAGELFF
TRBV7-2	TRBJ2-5	CASTTQGGMGRSETQYF
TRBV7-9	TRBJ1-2	CASSYSRVDYTF
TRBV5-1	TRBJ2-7	CASSLVGGEQYF
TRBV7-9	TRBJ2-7	CASSFVVGGTGVDEQYF
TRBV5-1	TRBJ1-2	CASSGGTGGAGYTF
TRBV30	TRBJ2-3	CAWSVQAGGADTQYF
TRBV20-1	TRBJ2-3	CSASGAGGPGGTDTQYF
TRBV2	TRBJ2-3	CASRTSGRTDTQYF
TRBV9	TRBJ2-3	CASSGQQGRPTDTQYF
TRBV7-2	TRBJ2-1	CASSLYGGRNEQFF
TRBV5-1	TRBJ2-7	CASGRDSELYEQYF
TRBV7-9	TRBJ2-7	CASNFRDSSYEQYF
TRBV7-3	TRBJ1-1	CASSLEAGRPTEAFF
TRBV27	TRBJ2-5	CASRSNQAGGQETQYF
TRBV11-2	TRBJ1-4	CASSLVRGGLEKLFF
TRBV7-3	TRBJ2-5	CASSLGAGQETQYF
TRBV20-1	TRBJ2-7	CSARDPRGGGGEQYF
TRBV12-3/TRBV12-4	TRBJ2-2	CASSRSGGDTGELFF
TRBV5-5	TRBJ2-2	CASSARTSGSTGELFF
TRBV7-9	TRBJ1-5	CASSLEMDQPQHF
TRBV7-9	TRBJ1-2	CASSLPWGAVFGYTF
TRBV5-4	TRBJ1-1	CASSKGTVTEAFF
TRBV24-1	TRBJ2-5	CATSDRPGLAGGRETQYF
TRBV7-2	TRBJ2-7	CASSLAEGLGYEQYF
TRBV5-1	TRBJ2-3	CASRATDTQYF
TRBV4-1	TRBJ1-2	CASRDGTEGYTF
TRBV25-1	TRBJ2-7	CASSEGAVGSYEQYF
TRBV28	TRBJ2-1	CASSSRQGRNEQFF
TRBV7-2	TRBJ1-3	CASSTSGNTIYF
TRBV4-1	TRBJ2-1	CASSHPTSGRSNEQFF
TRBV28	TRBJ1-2	CASSLWGVRPYGYTF
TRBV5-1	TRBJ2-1	CASRLAGGPVYEQFF
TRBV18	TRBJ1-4	CASSPVQGATNEKLFF
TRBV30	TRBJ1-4	CAWSIRPTNEKLFF
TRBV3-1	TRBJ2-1	CASSQDKREYNEQFF
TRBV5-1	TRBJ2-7	CASSFAGLAPGMGYEQYF
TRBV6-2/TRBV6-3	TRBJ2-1	CASSGSGLAVSYNEQFF
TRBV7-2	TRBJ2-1	CASSLGTTLNEQFF
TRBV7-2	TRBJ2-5	CASSLTPGKETQYF
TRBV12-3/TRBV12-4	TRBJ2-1	CASSFGGVSYNEQFF
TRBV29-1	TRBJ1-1	CSVAPRADGGAFF